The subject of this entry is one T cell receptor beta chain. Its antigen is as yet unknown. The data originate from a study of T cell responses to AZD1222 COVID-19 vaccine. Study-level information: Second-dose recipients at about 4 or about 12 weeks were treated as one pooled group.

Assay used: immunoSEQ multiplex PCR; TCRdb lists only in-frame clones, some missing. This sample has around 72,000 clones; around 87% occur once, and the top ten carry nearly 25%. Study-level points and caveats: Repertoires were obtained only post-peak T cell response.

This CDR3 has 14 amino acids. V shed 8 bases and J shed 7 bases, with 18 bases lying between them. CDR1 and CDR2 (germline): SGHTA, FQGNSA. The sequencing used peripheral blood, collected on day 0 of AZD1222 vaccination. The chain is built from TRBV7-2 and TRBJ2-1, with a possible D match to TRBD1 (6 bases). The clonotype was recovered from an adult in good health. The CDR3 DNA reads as TGTGCCAGCGGTTTAAAAGGGACATGGAATGAGCAGTTCTTC. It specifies CASGLKGTWNEQFF.